Shown below are 17 T cell receptor beta chains from a single sample sequenced in a study of blood T cell repertoires in COVID-19. Profiled with immunoSEQ multiplex PCR; TCRdb holds only in-frame clones, not every one. The sample includes approximately 50,000 clones, about nine tenths seen only once; the top ten take less than 9%. Material: peripheral blood. These receptors all come from a man aged 45-65 years with active COVID-19.

The rearrangement joins TRBV6-2 or TRBV6-3 to TRBJ2-3, with D unresolved. The CDR3 extends over 12 amino acids. Looked up from germline, CDR1 is MNHEY and CDR2 is SVGEGT. V shed 4 bases and J shed 8 bases, with 10 bases lying between them. CDR3 coding DNA: TGTGCCAGCAGTTTTATAGCATCTACGCAGTATTTT. Protein product: CASSFIASTQYF.

The chain uses TRBV18 and TRBJ1-1; D gene ambiguous. CDR3 length: 13 residues. The germline V gene has CDR1 KGHSH and CDR2 LQKENI. Trimming left V 3 bases short and J 1 base short, with 6 bases between. CDR3 in DNA: TGTGCCAGCTCACCCTCGGGGAACACTGAAGCTTTCTTT. It translates to CASSPSGNTEAFF.

The CDR3 region has the DNA TGTGCCAGCAGTTTATTGGGTAGCGGGGGGGACCTTGATACGCAGTATTTT. Encoded protein: CASSLLGSGGDLDTQYF. V is TRBV28 and J is TRBJ2-3; TRBD2 aligns across 11 bases. The CDR3 runs to 17 residues. The V gene's germline CDR1 is MDHEN and CDR2 SYDVKM. V shed 1 base and J 6 bases; nucleotides not matched to a gene: 9.

This clone appeared a few times. The chain has TRBV7-9 and TRBJ2-7; 8 bases fit TRBD1. The ends lost 1 base at V and 3 bases at J; junction bases unmatched: 5. The CDR3 loop spans 15 amino acids. Germline V gives CDR1 SEHNR, CDR2 FQNEAQ (reference sequence). The chain's CDR3 is CASSLEGQAGYEQYF. In DNA form, the CDR3 reads TGTGCCAGCAGCTTAGAGGGACAGGCGGGCTACGAGCAGTACTTC.

CDR3 sequence (DNA): TGTGCCAGCAGCTCCACTTCGAACACTGAAGCTTTCTTT. Translated, it gives CASSSTSNTEAFF. This chain joins TRBV28 and TRBJ1-1, with D uncertain. The germline V and J ends were trimmed by 6 bases and 1 base, with 9 bases remaining between them. Germline V gene data show CDR1 as MDHEN and CDR2 as SYDVKM. The CDR3 is made up of 13 amino acids.

This chain uses TRBV5-5 with TRBJ1-6, with D perhaps matching TRBD1 (5 bases). The CDR3 spans 14 residues. From germline, CDR1 is SGHKS and CDR2 YYEKEE (reference sequence). CDR3 in amino acids: CPLRGYGNNSPLHF. The CDR3 nucleotides are TGTCCCCTCCGGGGGTACGGGAATAATTCACCCCTCCACTTT.

The chain combines TRBV18 with TRBJ2-7; TRBD1 aligns across 9 bases. J was trimmed by 5 bases and V by 2 bases; bases with no gene match: 10. This CDR3 has 16 residues. Germline V CDR1 and CDR2: KGHSH, LQKENI. CDR3: CASSPVPGTGLNEQYF. In nucleotides, the CDR3 is TGTGCCAGCTCACCAGTACCCGGGACAGGGTTAAACGAGCAGTACTTC. The full variable domain, its missing parts supplied by reference TRBV18 and TRBJ2-7, is NAGVMQNPRHLVRRRGQEARLRCSPMKGHSHVYWYRQLPEEGLKFMVYLQKENIIDESGMPKERFSAEFPKEGPSILRIQQVVRGDSAAYFCASSPVPGTGLNEQYFGPGTRLTVT.

This clone was counted between two and nine times. The chain employs TRBV11-2 and TRBJ2-7; TRBD2 might be the D (6 bases). CDR3 length equals 12 residues. Trimming took 5 bases from V and 6 from J, leaving 11 bases between them. Germline V gives CDR1 SGHAT, CDR2 FQNNGV. CDR3 residues: CASSLGRGEQYF. CDR3 DNA sequence: TGTGCCAGCAGCCTAGGGCGGGGCGAGCAGTACTTC. Complete variable domain (other parts from reference TRBV11-2 and TRBJ2-7): EAGVAQSPRYKIIEKRQSVAFWCNPISGHATLYWYQQILGQGPKLLIQFQNNGVVDDSQLPKDRFSAERLKGVDSTLKIQPAKLEDSAVYLCASSLGRGEQYFGPGTRLTVT.

V and J are TRBV30 and TRBJ2-7, with a weak D call TRBD1 (5 bases). Germline assignment: CDR1 GTSNPN and CDR2 SVGIG (reference sequence). CDR3 length: 14 residues. Trimming left V 0 bases short and J 4 bases short, with 13 bases between. The CDR3 sequence: CAWSVLAGRYEQYF. The CDR3 region has the DNA TGTGCCTGGAGTGTGTTGGCAGGGCGATACGAGCAGTACTTC.

Concerning this clone itself: This CDR3 is also generated by other DNA sequences in the sample. The rearrangement joins TRBV6-6 to TRBJ1-5, with D uncertain. Trimming stripped 2 bases from V and 4 bases from J, with 12 bases between. The CDR3 sequence is 15 residues long. Germline V gene lookup returns CDR1 MNHNY and CDR2 SVGAGI (reference sequence). The CDR3 DNA reads as TGTGCCAGCAGTTACCGGGGAGGCCCGAATCAGCCCCAGCATTTT. Its translation is CASSYRGGPNQPQHF.

The chain recombines TRBV3-1 (or the pseudogene TRBV3-2) with TRBJ2-3; possibly TRBD2 for D (6 bases). Trimming removed 4 bases at V and 3 bases at J, with 20 bases between. The CDR3 totals 17 residues. Per the germline V gene, CDR1 is LGHDT and CDR2 is YNNKEL (reference sequence). CDR3 residues: CASSPPIPSVSTDTQYF. The CDR3 DNA follows: TGTGCCAGCAGCCCACCCATCCCTAGCGTTAGTACAGATACGCAGTATTTT.

The chain carries TRBV7-3 and TRBJ2-2, with 10 bases that match TRBD2. Germline CDR1 SGHTA, CDR2 FQGTGA. V lost 3 bases and J lost 1; bases outside the gene matches: 11. The CDR3 is 19 residues long. The CDR3 protein is CASSLAGPRTSGNTGELFF. CDR3 in DNA: TGTGCCAGCAGCTTGGCAGGCCCGCGGACTAGCGGGAACACCGGGGAGCTGTTTTTT.

This clone was seen a handful of times. This sequence joins TRBV27 and TRBJ2-5; D not certain. V dropped 5 bases and J dropped 2 bases, with 18 bases sitting between them. CDR1 MNHEY and CDR2 SMNVEV come from the germline V gene (reference sequence). The CDR3 is made up of 16 amino acids. Written as DNA, the CDR3 is TGTGCCAGCAGTCCCGTCCGGAGCATTCCGCAAGAGACCCAGTACTTC. It encodes CASSPVRSIPQETQYF.

This clone was seen only once. The V gene is TRBV7-8, the J gene TRBJ2-2, with unresolved D. CDR3 size: 16 residues. CDR1 and CDR2 from the germline V gene are SGHVS and FQNEAQ. The germline V and J ends were trimmed by 5 bases and 0 bases, with 13 bases remaining between them. In DNA, the CDR3 is TGTGCCAGCAGCCCGCCTATTCCGGCGAACACCGGGGAGCTGTTTTTT. This encodes CASSPPIPANTGELFF.

The CDR3 DNA reads TGTGCCAGCAGTTACTTAACCCCCCAGGGGTACACCGGGGAGCTGTTTTTT. Residues: CASSYLTPQGYTGELFF. The chain recombines TRBV6-2 or TRBV6-3 with TRBJ2-2, with a possible D match to TRBD1 (6 bases). Per germline, CDR1 MNHEY and CDR2 SVGEGT. Trimming removed 1 base at V and 3 bases at J, with 15 bases between. The CDR3 extends over 17 amino acids.

This clone turned up a few times. This chain links TRBV3-1 (or the pseudogene TRBV3-2) with TRBJ1-5, with TRBD1 matching over 10 bases. The J segment lost 8 bases and the V segment lost 2 bases, leaving 6 bases of the junction unmatched. The CDR3 extends over 15 amino acids. Germline V gives CDR1 LGHDT, CDR2 YNNKEL (reference sequence). The CDR3 reads CASSQTDRGDKPQHF. Written as DNA, the CDR3 is TGTGCCAGCAGCCAAACGGACAGGGGGGATAAGCCCCAGCATTTT.

The chain couples TRBV13 to TRBJ2-6, with D possibly matching TRBD2 (5 bases). The CDR3 has 16 amino acids. The germline CDR1 and CDR2 sequences are PRHDT and FYEKMQ (reference sequence). Trimming removed 4 bases at V and 3 bases at J, with 13 bases between. The CDR3 protein is CASSSQSRVGANVLTF. The CDR3 coding sequence is TGTGCCAGCAGCTCCCAATCGAGGGTTGGGGCCAACGTCCTGACTTTC.